Listed below are T cell receptor beta chains from one sample, sequenced in a study of beta chain features in type 1 diabetes. Some clones are missing from TCRdb's copy, which holds only in-frame ones; the method was immunoSEQ multiplex PCR. The repertoire consists of a few hundred thousand clones, with 13% to 15% occurring once and the leading ten covering under 0.02%. The specimen sequenced was naive CD4+ T cells from blood. The receptor source for this set is a man in his thirties or forties with type 1 diabetes. CDR3s include the opening cysteine and the closing phenylalanine or tryptophan. The order of the fields is D gene, clone size, J gene, V gene, CDR3 protein, CDR3 DNA. A D gene is named only where the DNA matches it firmly. Size is stated for part of the rows, as once, few or many counts, or as a class when the clone is expanded.

>.|.|TRBJ1-1|TRBV6-4
CASSEAVGTEAFF
TGTGCCAGCAGTGAAGCGGTAGGGACTGAAGCTTTCTTT
>.|.|TRBJ2-3|TRBV28
CASSLSSGPTDTQYF
TGTGCCAGCAGTTTATCCAGCGGGCCCACAGATACGCAGTATTTT
>.|.|TRBJ1-5|TRBV6-1
CASNRNREDQPQHF
TGTGCCAGCAACAGAAACCGCGAAGATCAGCCCCAGCATTTT
>TRBD2|.|TRBJ2-5|TRBV7-9
CASVLAGERKQETQYF
TGTGCCAGCGTACTAGCGGGAGAGCGTAAACAAGAGACCCAGTACTTC
>.|.|TRBJ2-7|TRBV4-2
CASSPRQGSYEQYF
TGTGCCAGCAGTCCAAGGCAGGGCTCCTACGAGCAGTACTTC
>.|.|TRBJ2-5|TRBV19
CASKSRRLTTQYF
TGTGCCAGTAAGTCAAGACGGTTGACTACCCAGTACTTC
>TRBD1|few|TRBJ2-7|TRBV28
CASSSRLTGYEQYF
TGTGCCAGCAGCTCCCGCTTGACAGGGTACGAGCAGTACTTC
>.|few|TRBJ2-1|TRBV5-1
CASSLDMATEQFF
TGCGCCAGCAGCTTGGATATGGCCACTGAGCAGTTCTTC
>TRBD2|.|TRBJ2-2|TRBV5-1
CASRNPGLGRTGELFF
TGCGCCAGCAGGAATCCGGGACTAGGAAGGACCGGGGAGCTGTTTTTT
>.|few|TRBJ1-2|TRBV7-3
CASSVRYDSTNYGYTF
TGTGCCAGCAGCGTGAGATATGACAGCACTAACTATGGCTACACCTTC
>TRBD1|few|TRBJ1-5|TRBV29-1
CSVSSDRYNQPQHF
TGCAGCGTGTCCTCGGACAGGTACAATCAGCCCCAGCATTTT
>TRBD1|few|TRBJ2-5|TRBV28
CASRPGQQETQYF
TGTGCCAGCAGACCGGGACAGCAAGAGACCCAGTACTTC
>.|few|TRBJ1-5|TRBV4-3
CASSQETGNQPQHF
TGCGCCAGCAGCCAAGAGACAGGCAATCAGCCCCAGCATTTT
>TRBD2|.|TRBJ2-1|TRBV7-8
CASSSSLAYNEQFF
TGTGCCAGCAGCTCTTCACTAGCGTACAATGAGCAGTTCTTC
>.|.|TRBJ2-1|TRBV4-2
CASSHGNSYNEQFF
TGTGCCAGCAGCCACGGGAACAGTTACAATGAGCAGTTCTTC
>.|.|TRBJ2-3|TRBV4-2
CASSHLGGTAQTKRTDTQYF
TGTGCCAGCAGCCATTTGGGCGGGACAGCACAGACCAAACGCACAGATACGCAGTATTTT
>.|few|TRBJ2-1|TRBV25-1
CASEDRPNYNEQFF
TGTGCCAGCGAAGACAGGCCAAACTACAATGAGCAGTTCTTC
>.|.|TRBJ1-5|TRBV7-2
CASSRGIGNQPQHF
TGTGCCAGCAGCAGGGGGATCGGCAATCAGCCCCAGCATTTT
>.|.|TRBJ2-5|TRBV5-4
CASTGQQETQYF
TGTGCCAGCACCGGACAGCAAGAGACCCAGTACTTC
>TRBD2|few|TRBJ2-3|TRBV4-2
CASSQGLAEITDTQYF
TGTGCCAGCAGCCAGGGACTAGCGGAGATCACAGATACGCAGTATTTT
>.|.|TRBJ2-3|TRBV7-3
CASSLFSADTQYF
TGTGCCAGCAGCTTATTCAGTGCAGATACGCAGTATTTT
>TRBD1|.|TRBJ2-7|TRBV18
CASSLAGQGIYEQYF
TGTGCCAGCTCACTCGCCGGACAGGGGATTTACGAGCAGTACTTC
>.|.|TRBJ1-2|TRBV28
CASSFAGFYGYTF
TGTGCCAGCAGTTTTGCAGGTTTCTATGGCTACACCTTC
>.|few|TRBJ2-6|TRBV11-2
CASSLQGPGANVLTF
TGTGCCAGCAGCCTACAGGGACCCGGGGCCAACGTCCTGACTTTC
>.|few|TRBJ1-1|TRBV7-2
CASSISRANTEAFF
TGTGCCAGCAGCATCTCCAGGGCAAACACTGAAGCTTTCTTT
>.|.|TRBJ2-3|TRBV2
CASSEDITDTQYF
TGTGCCAGCAGTGAGGACATCACAGATACGCAGTATTTT
>.|few|TRBJ2-7|TRBV28
CASLGTMSSYEQYF
TGTGCCAGCCTCGGGACAATGAGCTCCTACGAGCAGTACTTC
>TRBD1|.|TRBJ1-1|TRBV11-2
CASRLTGVEAFF
TGTGCCAGCAGATTGACAGGGGTTGAAGCTTTCTTT
>.|.|TRBJ1-2|TRBV4-3
CASSPRTDPNYGYTF
TGCGCCAGCAGTCCTAGGACAGATCCTAACTATGGCTACACCTTC
>.|.|TRBJ1-1|TRBV29-1
CSVGGRENTEAFF
TGCAGCGTGGGGGGGCGGGAGAACACTGAAGCTTTCTTT
>TRBD2|.|TRBJ2-5|TRBV28
CASSFGTSALETQYF
TGTGCCAGCAGCTTCGGGACTAGCGCGTTAGAGACCCAGTACTTC
>TRBD2|.|TRBJ2-1|TRBV9
CASSVDGRLAGRDFGNEQFF
TGTGCCAGCAGCGTAGACGGTCGGCTAGCGGGAAGAGACTTCGGCAATGAGCAGTTCTTC
>.|.|TRBJ2-5|TRBV28
CASSSTTGTSETQYF
TGTGCCAGCAGTTCAACGACAGGGACTAGTGAGACCCAGTACTTC
>.|few|TRBJ2-1|TRBV25-1
CASSELVHEQFF
TGTGCCAGCAGTGAATTAGTACATGAGCAGTTCTTC
>TRBD1|.|TRBJ2-3|TRBV25-1
CASSLTGGRTDTQYF
TGTGCCAGCAGTTTAACAGGGGGCCGAACAGATACGCAGTATTTT
>TRBD2|.|TRBJ2-2|TRBV4-3
CASSQEALAGNTGELFF
TGCGCCAGCAGCCAAGAGGCCCTAGCGGGTAACACCGGGGAGCTGTTTTTT
>.|.|TRBJ1-2|TRBV29-1
CSVDSQGGYGYTF
TGCAGCGTTGATTCACAGGGAGGGTATGGCTACACCTTC
>TRBD1|.|TRBJ1-5|TRBV7-9
CASSPSGQGLNQPQHF
TGTGCCAGCAGCCCGTCGGGACAGGGCCTCAATCAGCCCCAGCATTTT
>TRBD1|.|TRBJ2-2|TRBV7-9
CASSSRDRVTGELFF
TGTGCCAGCAGCAGCCGGGACAGAGTCACCGGGGAGCTGTTTTTT
>TRBD2|few|TRBJ2-1|TRBV28
CASSLSGGDNEQFF
TGTGCCAGCAGTTTGAGCGGGGGTGACAATGAGCAGTTCTTC